This TCR beta chain is drawn from a study of OX40 agonist ivuxolimab in advanced cancers. To note about this clone: The antigen remains unidentified.

CDR1 is SGHTA and CDR2 is FQGTGA in the germline V gene. V was pared by 2 bases and J by 2 bases, with 6 bases between. This CDR3 region has 13 residues. General observations from the study: Both CD4+ and CD8+ T cell populations in blood had undergone clonal expansion by week 6 at 0.1 to 3.0 mg/kg. In CD8+ T cells, expanded clones were on average more numerous than in CD4+. Expanded peripheral T cell antigen specificity was not determined.

Profiled with immunoSEQ multiplex PCR; TCRdb holds only in-frame clones, not every one. The profile covers 81,000 or so clones, with more than 75% appearing a single time and less than 0.6% taken by the ten largest. The specimen was CD4+ or CD8+ T cells sorted from blood, collected in a trial of the OX40 agonist ivuxolimab. This TCR derives from an adult with an advanced solid tumor such as melanoma, head and neck, liver or kidney cancer. V usage is TRBV7-3 and J usage is TRBJ2-5; unclear D gene. The CDR3 sequence is CASSLGLQETQYF. The CDR3 DNA is TGTGCCAGCAGCTTAGGGCTGCAAGAGACCCAGTACTTC.